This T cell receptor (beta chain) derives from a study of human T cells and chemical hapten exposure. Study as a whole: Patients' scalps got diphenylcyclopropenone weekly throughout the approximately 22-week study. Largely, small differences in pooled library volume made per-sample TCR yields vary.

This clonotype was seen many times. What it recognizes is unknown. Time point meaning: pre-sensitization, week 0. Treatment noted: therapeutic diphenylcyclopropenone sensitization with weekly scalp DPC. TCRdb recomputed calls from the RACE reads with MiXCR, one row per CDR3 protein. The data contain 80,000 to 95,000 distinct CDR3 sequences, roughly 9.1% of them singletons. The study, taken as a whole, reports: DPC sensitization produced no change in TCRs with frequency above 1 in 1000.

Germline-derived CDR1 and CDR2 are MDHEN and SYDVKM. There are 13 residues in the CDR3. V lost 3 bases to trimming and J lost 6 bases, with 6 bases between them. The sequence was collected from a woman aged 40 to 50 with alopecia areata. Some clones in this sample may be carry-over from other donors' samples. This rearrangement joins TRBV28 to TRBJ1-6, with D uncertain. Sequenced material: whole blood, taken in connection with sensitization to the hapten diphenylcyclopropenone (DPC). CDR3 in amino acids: CASSLVSNSPLHF. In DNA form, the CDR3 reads TGTGCCAGCAGTTTGGTCAGTAATTCACCCCTCCACTTT.